These T cell receptor beta chains were read from a single sample in a study of breast tumors, draining lymph nodes, adjacent tissues. TCRdb called the multiplex PCR reads again in MiXCR, with one record for every CDR3 protein. The sample has 200,000 or so distinct CDR3 sequences, over 25% seen once. Sequencing input: axillary lymph node tissue. These TCRs come from a female donor with breast cancer. Some clones in this sample may be carry-over from other donors' samples. Each CDR3 is given without its conserved first and last residue.

CDR3 length: 14; V gene: TRBV3-1; CDR3 protein: ASSQTSGGAGDTQY
CDR3 length: 12; V gene: TRBV12-3/TRBV12-4; CDR3 protein: ASSFRVGGQPQH
CDR3 length: 12; V gene: TRBV12-5; CDR3 protein: ASGFWRGRYEQY
CDR3 length: 15; V gene: TRBV19; CDR3 protein: ASTSRPGLAPYNEQP
CDR3 length: 11; V gene: TRBV18; CDR3 protein: ASSLADTGEAF
CDR3 length: 12; V gene: TRBV12-3/TRBV12-4; CDR3 protein: ASYSGTGESPLH
CDR3 length: 13; V gene: TRBV19; CDR3 protein: ASSIVASSNQPQH
CDR3 length: 17; V gene: TRBV4-2; CDR3 protein: ASSQDSLAGELGTGELF
CDR3 length: 14; V gene: TRBV5-1; CDR3 protein: ASSPQPQSYNSPLH
CDR3 length: 12; V gene: TRBV2; CDR3 protein: ASSQTGGLTEAF
CDR3 length: 13; V gene: TRBV10-3; CDR3 protein: AISFEGDPYTEAF
CDR3 length: 13; V gene: TRBV7-9; CDR3 protein: ASSSPDRGYNEQF
CDR3 length: 11; V gene: TRBV5-1; CDR3 protein: ASSLQGRDEQY
CDR3 length: 10; V gene: TRBV20-1; CDR3 protein: SAIGQGVVEF
CDR3 length: 13; V gene: TRBV7-9; CDR3 protein: ASSSTGYNTDTQY
CDR3 length: 17; V gene: TRBV11-2; CDR3 protein: ASSLDSRGLGGTTDTQY
CDR3 length: 13; V gene: TRBV19; CDR3 protein: ASSIDQSGANVLT
CDR3 length: 12; V gene: TRBV6-2/TRBV6-3; CDR3 protein: ASTGTGDNYGYT
CDR3 length: 10; V gene: TRBV30; CDR3 protein: AWTRDTTEAF
CDR3 length: 9; V gene: TRBV7-3; CDR3 protein: ASRPPPEQY
CDR3 length: 13; V gene: TRBV7-2; CDR3 protein: ASSSTGMNTGGLF
CDR3 length: 13; V gene: TRBV11-2; CDR3 protein: ASSLAVLSTDTQY
CDR3 length: 12; V gene: TRBV6-6; CDR3 protein: ASRPAEATDTQY
CDR3 length: 19; V gene: TRBV7-8; CDR3 protein: ASSFYICSAPSGRHTGELF